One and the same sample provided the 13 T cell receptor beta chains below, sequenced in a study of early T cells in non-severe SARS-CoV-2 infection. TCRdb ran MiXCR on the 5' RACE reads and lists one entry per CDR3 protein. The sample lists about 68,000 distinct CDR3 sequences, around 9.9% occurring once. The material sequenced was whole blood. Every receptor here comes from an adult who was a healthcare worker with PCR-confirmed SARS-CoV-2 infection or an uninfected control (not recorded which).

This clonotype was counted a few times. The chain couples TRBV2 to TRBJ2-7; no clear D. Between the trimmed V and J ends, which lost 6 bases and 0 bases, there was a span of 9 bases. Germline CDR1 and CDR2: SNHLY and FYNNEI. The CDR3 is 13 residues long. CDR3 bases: TGTGCCAGCAGCGATTTGAGCTCCTACGAGCAGTACTTC. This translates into CASSDLSSYEQYF.

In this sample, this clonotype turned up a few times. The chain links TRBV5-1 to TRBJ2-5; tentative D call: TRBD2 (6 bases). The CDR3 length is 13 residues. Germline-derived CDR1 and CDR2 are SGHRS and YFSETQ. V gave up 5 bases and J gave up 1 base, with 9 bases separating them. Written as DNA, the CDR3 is TGCGCCAGCAGTCCCGGGAGCCAAGAGACCCAGTACTTC. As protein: CASSPGSQETQYF.

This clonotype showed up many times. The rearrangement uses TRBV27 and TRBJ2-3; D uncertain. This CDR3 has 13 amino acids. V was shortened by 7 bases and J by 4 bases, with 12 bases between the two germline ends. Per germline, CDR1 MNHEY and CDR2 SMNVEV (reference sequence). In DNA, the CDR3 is TGTGCCAGCACCCGAGTTGGGGCAGATACGCAGTATTTT. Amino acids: CASTRVGADTQYF.

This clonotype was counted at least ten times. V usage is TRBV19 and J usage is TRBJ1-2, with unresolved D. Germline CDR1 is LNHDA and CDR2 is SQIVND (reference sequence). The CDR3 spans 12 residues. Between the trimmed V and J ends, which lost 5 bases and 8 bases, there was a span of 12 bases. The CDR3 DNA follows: TGTGCCAGTAGTGGGGTAGTCGGCGGCTACACCTTC. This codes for CASSGVVGGYTF. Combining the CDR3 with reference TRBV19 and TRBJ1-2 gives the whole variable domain DGGITQSPKYLFRKEGQNVTLSCEQNLNHDAMYWYRQDPGQGLRLIYYSQIVNDFQKGDIAEGYSVSREKKESFPLTVTSAQKNPTAFYLCASSGVVGGYTFGSGTRLTVV.

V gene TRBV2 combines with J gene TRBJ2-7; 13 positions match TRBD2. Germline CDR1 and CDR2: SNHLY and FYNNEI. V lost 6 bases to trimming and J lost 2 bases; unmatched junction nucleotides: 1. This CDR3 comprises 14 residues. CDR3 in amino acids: CASRGTSGTYEQYF. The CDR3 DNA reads TGTGCCAGCAGGGGGACTAGCGGGACCTACGAGCAGTACTTC.

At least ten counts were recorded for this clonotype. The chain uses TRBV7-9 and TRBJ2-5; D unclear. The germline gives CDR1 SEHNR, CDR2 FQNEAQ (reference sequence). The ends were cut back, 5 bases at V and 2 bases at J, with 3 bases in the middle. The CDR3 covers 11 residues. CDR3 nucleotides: TGTGCCAGCAGCAAGCAAGAGACCCAGTACTTC. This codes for CASSKQETQYF. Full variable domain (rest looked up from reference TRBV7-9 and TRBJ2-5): DTGVSQNPRHKITKRGQNVTFRCDPISEHNRLYWYRQTLGQGPEFLTYFQNEAQLEKSRLLSDRFSAERPKGSFSTLEIQRTEQGDSAMYLCASSKQETQYFGPGTRLLVL.

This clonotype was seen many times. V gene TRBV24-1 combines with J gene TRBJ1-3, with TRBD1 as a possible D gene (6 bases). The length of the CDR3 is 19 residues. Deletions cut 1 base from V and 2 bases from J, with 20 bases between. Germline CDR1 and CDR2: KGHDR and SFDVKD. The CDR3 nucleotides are TGTGCCACCAGTGATTTAGGAGGGGGACGGCGGGGAGCTGGAAACACCATATATTTT. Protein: CATSDLGGGRRGAGNTIYF.

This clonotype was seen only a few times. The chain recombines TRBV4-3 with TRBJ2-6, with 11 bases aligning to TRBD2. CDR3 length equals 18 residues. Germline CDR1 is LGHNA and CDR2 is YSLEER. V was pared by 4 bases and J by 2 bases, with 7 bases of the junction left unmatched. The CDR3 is CASSPLAGGLTGANVLTF. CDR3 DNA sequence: TGCGCCAGCAGCCCCTTAGCGGGAGGGCTTACTGGGGCCAACGTCCTGACTTTC.

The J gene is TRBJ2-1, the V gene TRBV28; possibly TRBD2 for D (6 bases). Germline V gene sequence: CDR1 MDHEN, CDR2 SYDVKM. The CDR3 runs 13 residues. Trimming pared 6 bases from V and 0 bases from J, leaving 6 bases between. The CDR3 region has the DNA TGTGCCAGCAGGACTAGCTCCTACAATGAGCAGTTCTTC. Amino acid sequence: CASRTSSYNEQFF.

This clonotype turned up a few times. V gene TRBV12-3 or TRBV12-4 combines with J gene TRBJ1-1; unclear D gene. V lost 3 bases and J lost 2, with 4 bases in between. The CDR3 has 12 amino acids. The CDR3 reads CASSFSNTEAFF. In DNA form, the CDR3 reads TGTGCCAGCAGTTTCAGTAACACTGAAGCTTTCTTT.

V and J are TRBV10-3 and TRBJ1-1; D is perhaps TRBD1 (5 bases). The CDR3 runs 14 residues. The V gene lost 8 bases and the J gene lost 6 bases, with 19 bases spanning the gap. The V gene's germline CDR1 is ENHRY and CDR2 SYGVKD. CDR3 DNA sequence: TGTGCCATCGAAAGACAGACCATATCCGCTGAAGCTTTCTTT. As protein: CAIERQTISAEAFF.

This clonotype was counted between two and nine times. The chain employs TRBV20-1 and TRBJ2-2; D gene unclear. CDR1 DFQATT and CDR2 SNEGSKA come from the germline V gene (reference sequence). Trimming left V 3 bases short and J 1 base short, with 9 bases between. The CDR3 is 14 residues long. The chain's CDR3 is CSASGYKNTGELFF. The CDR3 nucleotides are TGCAGTGCTAGCGGATACAAGAACACCGGGGAGCTGTTTTTT.

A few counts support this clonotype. CDR3 residues: CAWSQGLALSEQYF. CDR3 DNA sequence: TGTGCCTGGAGTCAAGGACTAGCCTTGAGTGAGCAGTACTTC. This chain joins TRBV30 and TRBJ2-7; TRBD2 matches at 8 bases. Germline CDR1 reads GTSNPN; CDR2 reads SVGIG (reference sequence). V lost 2 bases and J lost 7; bases outside the gene matches: 10. The length of the CDR3 is 14 residues.